This T cell receptor (beta chain) was identified in a study of blood T cells in healthy people across ages. The use of a sample-barcoded 5' primer and a J-beta primer mix characterized a second PCR of about 6 to 11 cycles. TCRdb recomputed calls from the 5' RACE reads with MiXCR, one row per CDR3 protein. The sample records about 730,000 distinct CDR3 sequences, 43% being singletons. Germline V gene data show CDR1 as SEHNR and CDR2 as FQNEAQ (reference sequence). There are 16 residues in the CDR3. Each donor gave around 9.3 milliliters of peripheral blood. Remarks on this clonotype: The antigen remains undetermined.

Broader study findings: As age increased, TCR beta diversity per million T cells fell in a roughly linear fashion.

This chain connects TRBV7-9 to TRBJ2-4; D is perhaps TRBD1 or TRBD2 (5 bases each). The assigned J gene may be wrong: the sequence end matches TRBJ2-7 better. Source material: blood. The source is an older woman in good health. The CDR3 reads CASSPRLIGESYEQYF. The DNA for the CDR3 is TGTGCCAGCAGCCCCCGTTTGATAGGGGAGTCCTACGAGCAGTACTTC.